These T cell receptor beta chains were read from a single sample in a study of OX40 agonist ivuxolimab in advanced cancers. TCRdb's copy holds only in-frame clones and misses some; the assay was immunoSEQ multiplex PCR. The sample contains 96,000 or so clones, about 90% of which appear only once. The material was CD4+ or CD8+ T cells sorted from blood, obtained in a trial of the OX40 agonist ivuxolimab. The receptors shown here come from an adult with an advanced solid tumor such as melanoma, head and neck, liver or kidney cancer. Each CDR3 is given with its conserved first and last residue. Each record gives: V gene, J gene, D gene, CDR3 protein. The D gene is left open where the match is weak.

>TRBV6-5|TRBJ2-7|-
CASSLGPPGERYEQYF
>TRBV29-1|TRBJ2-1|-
CSALDPGEQFF
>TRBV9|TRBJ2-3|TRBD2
CASSVDLAGGTADTQYF
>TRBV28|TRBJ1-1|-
CASRLGTWRNTEAFF
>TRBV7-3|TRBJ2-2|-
CASSLSTARNTGELFF
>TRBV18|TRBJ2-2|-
CASSPTEERGELFF
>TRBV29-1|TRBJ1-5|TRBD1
CSAKTGDQPQHF
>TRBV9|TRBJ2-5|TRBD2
CASSDGTSIETQYF
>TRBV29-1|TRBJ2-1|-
CSVDRGSYNEQFF
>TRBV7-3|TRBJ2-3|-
CASSNPGDTQYF
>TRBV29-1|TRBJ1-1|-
CSADQGPTEAFF
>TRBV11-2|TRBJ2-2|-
CASSLTNSFVGELFF
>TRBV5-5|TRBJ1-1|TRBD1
CASSLVGQEAFF
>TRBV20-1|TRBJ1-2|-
CSAPRAGPTF
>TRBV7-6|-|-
CASSLAAGDYEQYF
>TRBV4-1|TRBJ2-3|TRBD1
CASSRGTGGISTDTQYF